The TCR beta chain under discussion was sequenced for a study of blood T cell repertoires in COVID-19. CDR3 length: 14 residues. V lost 5 bases and J 0 bases, leaving 10 bases between the germline ends. Germline V CDR1 and CDR2: LNHDA, SQIVND (reference sequence). This clone has a single count. Participants had their cohort set by participant-reported clinical history. Cohort 3 recovered donors had two negative PCRs, clearance, or symptom resolution. As processed by the authors: For nucleated cells, counts were estimated from reference gene primer amplification. Produced via immunoSEQ multiplex PCR; TCRdb's table is partial and in-frame only. For V, J and clone size, that table is used; D and trimming come from the DNA. The sample includes approximately 230,000 clones, more than 85% of them seen just once.

Sequencing used PBMCs or T cells enriched from blood (not recorded which). This chain uses TRBV19 with TRBJ1-1; the D gene is possibly TRBD1 (6 bases). This receptor was identified in a woman aged 25 to 39 who had recovered from COVID-19. The CDR3 here is CASSQGTLNTEAFF. CDR3 nucleotide sequence: TGTGCCAGTAGTCAGGGGACGTTGAACACTGAAGCTTTCTTT.